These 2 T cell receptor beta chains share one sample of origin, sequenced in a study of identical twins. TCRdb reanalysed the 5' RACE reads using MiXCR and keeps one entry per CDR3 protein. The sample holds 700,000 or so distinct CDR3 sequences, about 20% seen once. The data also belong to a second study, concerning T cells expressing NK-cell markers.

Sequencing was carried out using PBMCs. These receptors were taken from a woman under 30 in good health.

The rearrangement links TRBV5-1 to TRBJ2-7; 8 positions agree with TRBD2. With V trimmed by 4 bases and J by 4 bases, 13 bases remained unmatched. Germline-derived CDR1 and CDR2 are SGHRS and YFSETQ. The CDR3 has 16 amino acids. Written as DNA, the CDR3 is TGCGCCAGCAGCCCGTTGGACGCGGGAGGCATATACGAGCAGTACTTC. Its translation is CASSPLDAGGIYEQYF.

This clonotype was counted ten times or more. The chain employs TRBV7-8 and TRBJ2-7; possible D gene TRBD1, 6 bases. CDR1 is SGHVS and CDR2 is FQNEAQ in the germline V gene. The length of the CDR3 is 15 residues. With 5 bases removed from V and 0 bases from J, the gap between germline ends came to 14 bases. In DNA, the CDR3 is TGTGCCAGCAGCCAAGAACAGGGTCGCTCCTACGAGCAGTACTTC. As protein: CASSQEQGRSYEQYF.